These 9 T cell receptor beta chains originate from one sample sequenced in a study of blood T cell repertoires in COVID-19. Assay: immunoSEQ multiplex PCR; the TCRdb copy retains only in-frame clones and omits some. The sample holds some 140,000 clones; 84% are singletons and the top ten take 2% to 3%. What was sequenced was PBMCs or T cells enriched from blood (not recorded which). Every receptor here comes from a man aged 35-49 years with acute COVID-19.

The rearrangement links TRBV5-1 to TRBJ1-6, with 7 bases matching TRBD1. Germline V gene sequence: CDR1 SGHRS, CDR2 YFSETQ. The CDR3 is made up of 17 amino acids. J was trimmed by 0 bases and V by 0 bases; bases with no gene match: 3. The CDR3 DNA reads TGCGCCAGCAGCTTGGGACAGGGTATCTCCTATAATTCACCCCTCCACTTT. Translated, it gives CASSLGQGISYNSPLHF. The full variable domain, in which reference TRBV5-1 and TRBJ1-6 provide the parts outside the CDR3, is KAGVTQTPRYLIKTRGQQVTLSCSPISGHRSVSWYQQTPGQGLQFLFEYFSETQRNKGNFPGRFSGRQFSNSRSEMNVSTLELGDSALYLCASSLGQGISYNSPLHFGNGTRLTVT.

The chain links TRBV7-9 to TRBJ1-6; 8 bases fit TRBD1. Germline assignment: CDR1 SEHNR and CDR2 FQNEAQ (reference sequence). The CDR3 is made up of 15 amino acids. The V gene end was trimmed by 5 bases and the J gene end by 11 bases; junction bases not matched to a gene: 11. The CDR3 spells CASSPQGALGAPLHF. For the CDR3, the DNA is TGTGCCAGCAGCCCGCAGGGGGCGCTTGGGGCACCCCTCCACTTT.

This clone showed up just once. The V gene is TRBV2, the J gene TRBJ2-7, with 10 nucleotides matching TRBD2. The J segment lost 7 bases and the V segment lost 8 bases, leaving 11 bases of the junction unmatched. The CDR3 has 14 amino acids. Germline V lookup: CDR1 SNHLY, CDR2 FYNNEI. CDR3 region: CASGGLAGVGEQYF. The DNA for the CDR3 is TGTGCCAGCGGGGGGCTAGCGGGAGTAGGGGAGCAGTACTTC.

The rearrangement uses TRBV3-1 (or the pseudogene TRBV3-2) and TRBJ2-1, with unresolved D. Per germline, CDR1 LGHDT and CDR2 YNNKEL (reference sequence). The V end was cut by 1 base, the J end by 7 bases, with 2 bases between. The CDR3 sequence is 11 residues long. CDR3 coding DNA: TGTGCCAGCAGCCAAGCGAATGAGCAGTTCTTC. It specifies CASSQANEQFF.

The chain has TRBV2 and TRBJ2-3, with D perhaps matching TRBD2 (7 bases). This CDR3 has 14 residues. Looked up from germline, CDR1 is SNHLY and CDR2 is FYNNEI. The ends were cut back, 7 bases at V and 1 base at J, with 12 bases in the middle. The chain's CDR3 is CASKEGGGTDTQYF. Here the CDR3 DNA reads TGTGCCAGCAAAGAGGGGGGGGGCACAGATACGCAGTATTTT.

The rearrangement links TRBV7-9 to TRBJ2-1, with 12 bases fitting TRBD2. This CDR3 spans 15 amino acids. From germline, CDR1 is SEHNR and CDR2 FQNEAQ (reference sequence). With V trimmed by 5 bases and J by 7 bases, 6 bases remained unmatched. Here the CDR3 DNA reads TGTGCCAGCAGCCCTAGCGGGGGGGCCAGAAATGAGCAGTTCTTC. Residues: CASSPSGGARNEQFF.

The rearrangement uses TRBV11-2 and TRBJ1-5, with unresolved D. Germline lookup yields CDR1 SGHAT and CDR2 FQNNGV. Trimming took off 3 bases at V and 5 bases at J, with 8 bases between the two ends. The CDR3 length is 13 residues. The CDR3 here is CASSFNRDQPQHF. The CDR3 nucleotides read TGTGCCAGCAGCTTTAACAGAGATCAGCCCCAGCATTTT. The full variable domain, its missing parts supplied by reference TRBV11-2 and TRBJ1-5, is EAGVAQSPRYKIIEKRQSVAFWCNPISGHATLYWYQQILGQGPKLLIQFQNNGVVDDSQLPKDRFSAERLKGVDSTLKIQPAKLEDSAVYLCASSFNRDQPQHFGDGTRLSIL.

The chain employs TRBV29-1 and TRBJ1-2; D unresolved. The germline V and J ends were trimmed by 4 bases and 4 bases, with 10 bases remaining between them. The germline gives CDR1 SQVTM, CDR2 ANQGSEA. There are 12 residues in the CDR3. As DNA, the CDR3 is TGCAGCGTTGTCCAGCAGGCCTATGGCTACACCTTC. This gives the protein CSVVQQAYGYTF.

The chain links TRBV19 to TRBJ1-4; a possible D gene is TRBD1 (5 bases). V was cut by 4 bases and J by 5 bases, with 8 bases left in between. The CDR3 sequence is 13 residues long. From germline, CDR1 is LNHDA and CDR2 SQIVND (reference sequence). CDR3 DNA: TGTGCCAGTAGTAATCAGGGCAATGAAAAACTGTTTTTT. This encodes CASSNQGNEKLFF.